This T cell receptor (beta chain) derives from a study of T cells of healthy individuals. In its sample, this clonotype was seen many times. CDR3 length: 12 amino acids. Germline CDR1 is SNHLY and CDR2 is FYNNEI. V lost 8 bases to trimming and J lost 9 bases, with 14 bases between them. TCRdb passed the 5' RACE reads through MiXCR, listing each CDR3 protein once. The data hold 40,000 to 60,000 distinct CDR3 sequences, with approximately 15% observed a single time. This clonotype was obtained from a human donor in good health. The chain joins TRBV2 to TRBJ1-5; no reliable D call. CDR3 region: CASGLKLWPQHF. CDR3 DNA: TGTGCCAGCGGGTTGAAGTTGTGGCCCCAGCATTTT.